These 3 T cell receptor beta chains originate from one sample sequenced in a study of CD8 T cells in ankylosing spondylitis. TCRdb redid the calling of the 5' RACE reads with MiXCR, one entry per CDR3 protein. This repertoire shows about 42,000 distinct CDR3 sequences, around 2.9% found once; its top ten account for about 4.5%. The sequenced sample consisted of blood, either unsorted or a sorted T cell fraction (not recorded which). All receptors come from a male donor with ankylosing spondylitis or in good health (not recorded which).

This clonotype was recorded many times. The rearrangement uses TRBV9 and TRBJ2-2; 7 nucleotides align to TRBD2. The CDR3 consists of 16 residues. Germline V CDR1 and CDR2: SGDLS, YYNGEE. The V segment lost 0 bases and the J segment 4 bases; nucleotides outside the gene matches: 6. CDR3 amino acids: CASSVGPPGGTGELFF. The CDR3 DNA sequence: TGTGCCAGCAGCGTAGGTCCCCCGGGGGGCACCGGGGAGCTGTTTTTT.

This clonotype was recorded a few times. The chain uses TRBV9 and TRBJ2-1, with TRBD2 identical over 11 bases. Germline CDR1 and CDR2: SGDLS and YYNGEE. V lost 0 bases to trimming and J lost 9 bases; unmatched junction nucleotides: 8. This CDR3 has 16 residues. CDR3 loop: CASSVGGSGRAAEQFF. The DNA of the CDR3 is TGTGCCAGCAGCGTAGGGGGTAGCGGGAGGGCCGCTGAGCAGTTCTTC. Full variable domain (outside the CDR3, taken from reference TRBV9 and TRBJ2-1): DSGVTQTPKHLITATGQRVTLRCSPRSGDLSVYWYQQSLDQGLQFLIQYYNGEERAKGNILERFSAQQFPDLHSELNLSSLELGDSALYFCASSVGGSGRAAEQFFGPGTRLTVL.

This clonotype has ten or more counts. J is TRBJ2-1 and V is TRBV9, with D possibly TRBD2 on 6 matching bases. CDR1 SGDLS and CDR2 YYNGEE come from the germline V gene. Trimming cost V 4 bases and J 7 bases, with 15 bases left between them. This CDR3 comprises 14 residues. The CDR3 sequence: CASSFAEGLNEQFF. CDR3 DNA: TGTGCCAGCAGCTTCGCGGAGGGGTTGAATGAGCAGTTCTTC.